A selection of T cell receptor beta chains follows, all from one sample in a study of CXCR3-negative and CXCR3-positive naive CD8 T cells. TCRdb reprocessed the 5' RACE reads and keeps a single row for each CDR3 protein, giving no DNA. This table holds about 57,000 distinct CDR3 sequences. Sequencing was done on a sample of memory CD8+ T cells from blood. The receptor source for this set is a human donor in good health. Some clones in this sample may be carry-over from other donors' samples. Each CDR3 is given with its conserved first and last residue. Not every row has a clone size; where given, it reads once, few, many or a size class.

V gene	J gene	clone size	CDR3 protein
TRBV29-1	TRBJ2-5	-	CSVDRLLGGQETQYF
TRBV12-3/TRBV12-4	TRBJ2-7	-	CASSATENYEQYF
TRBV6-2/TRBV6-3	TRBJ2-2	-	CASRATETGELFF
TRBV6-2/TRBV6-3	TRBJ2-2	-	CASSYSIVPRGELFF
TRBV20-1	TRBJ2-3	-	CSARDRGGGDTDTQYF
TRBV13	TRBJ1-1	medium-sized	CASSPTQGWGGTEAFF
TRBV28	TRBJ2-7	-	CASSPRDRGSSYEQYF
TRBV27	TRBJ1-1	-	CASSKKIGTGTEAFF
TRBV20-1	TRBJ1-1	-	CSARAGLDTEAFF
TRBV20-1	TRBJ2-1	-	CSARDLLGGEQFF
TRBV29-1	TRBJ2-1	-	CSVEEREGHSEQFF
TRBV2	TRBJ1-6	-	CASSEEELSSYNSPLHF
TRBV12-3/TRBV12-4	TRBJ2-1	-	CASSSWTGGFDEQFF
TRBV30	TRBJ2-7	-	CAWSVRGRSYEQYF
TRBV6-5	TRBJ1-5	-	CASSYLSPDLNQPQHF
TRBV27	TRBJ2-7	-	CASSFSGMLRYEQYF